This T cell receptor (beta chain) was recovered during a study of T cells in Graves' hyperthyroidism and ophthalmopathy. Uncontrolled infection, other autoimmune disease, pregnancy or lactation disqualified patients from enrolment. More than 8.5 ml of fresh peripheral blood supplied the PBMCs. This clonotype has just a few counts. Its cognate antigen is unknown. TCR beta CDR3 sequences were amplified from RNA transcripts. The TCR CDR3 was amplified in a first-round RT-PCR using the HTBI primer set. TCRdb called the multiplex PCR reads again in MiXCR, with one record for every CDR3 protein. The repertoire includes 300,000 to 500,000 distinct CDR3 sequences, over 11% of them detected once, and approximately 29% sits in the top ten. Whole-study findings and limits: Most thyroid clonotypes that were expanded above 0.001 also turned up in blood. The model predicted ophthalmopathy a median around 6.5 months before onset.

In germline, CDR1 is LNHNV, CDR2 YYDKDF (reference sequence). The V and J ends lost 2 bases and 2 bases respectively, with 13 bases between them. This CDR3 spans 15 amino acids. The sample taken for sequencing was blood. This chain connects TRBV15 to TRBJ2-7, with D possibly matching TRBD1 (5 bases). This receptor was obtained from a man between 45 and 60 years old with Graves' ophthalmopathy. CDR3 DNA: TGTGCCACCAGCAGATCACAGGTATTTCCCTACGAGCAGTACTTC. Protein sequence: CATSRSQVFPYEQYF.